The text below deals with one T cell receptor (beta chain). There are 15 residues in the CDR3. The germline V gene has CDR1 MNHEY and CDR2 SVGAGI. J was trimmed by 3 bases and V by 5 bases; bases with no gene match: 6. This sample was included in a study of blood T cell repertoires in COVID-19. Overall study: PBMCs, B-cell-depleted T cells, or T cells were the source of the cDNA or gDNA that made up the material.

Original handling: From reference gene primer amplification, estimates of nucleated cell counts were derived. Data came from immunoSEQ multiplex PCR; TCRdb stores just in-frame clones and leaves some out. D and trimming come from the DNA, and the V and J calls and clone size come from that table. The sample comprises 60,000 to 80,000 clones, roughly 89% of which are singletons, and 1.3% rests with the top ten. This TCR was sampled from a woman of 80 years or more with acute or convalescent COVID-19. Sequencing used peripheral blood. The chain is built from TRBV6-5 and TRBJ1-3, with 8 bases that match TRBD1. In nucleotides, the CDR3 is TGTGCCAGCAGTCCAGGGGGCGCCGGTGGAAACACCATATATTTT. Translating it yields CASSPGGAGGNTIYF.